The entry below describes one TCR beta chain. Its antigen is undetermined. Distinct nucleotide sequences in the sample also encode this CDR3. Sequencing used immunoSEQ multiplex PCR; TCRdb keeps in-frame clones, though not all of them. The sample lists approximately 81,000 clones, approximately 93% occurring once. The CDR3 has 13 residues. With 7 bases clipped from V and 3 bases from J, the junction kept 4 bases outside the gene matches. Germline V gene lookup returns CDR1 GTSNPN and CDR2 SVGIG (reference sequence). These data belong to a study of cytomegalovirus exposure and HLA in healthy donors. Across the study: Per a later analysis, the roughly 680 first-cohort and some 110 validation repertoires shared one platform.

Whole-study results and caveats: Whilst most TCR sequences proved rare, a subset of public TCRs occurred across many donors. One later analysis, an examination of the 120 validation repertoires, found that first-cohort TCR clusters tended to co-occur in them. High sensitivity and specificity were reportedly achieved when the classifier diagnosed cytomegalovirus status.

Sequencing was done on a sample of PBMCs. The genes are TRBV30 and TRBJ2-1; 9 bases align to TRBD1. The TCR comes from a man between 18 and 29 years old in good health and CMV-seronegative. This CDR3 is CASDRGNYNEQFF. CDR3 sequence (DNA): TGTGCCTCGGACAGGGGAAACTACAATGAGCAGTTCTTC.